This paragraph covers one T cell receptor beta chain sequence. This CDR3 contains 13 residues. The germline CDR1 and CDR2 sequences are ENHRY and SYGVKD. Trimming removed 7 bases from V and 8 bases from J, with 12 bases in between. This record belongs to a study of T cell changes during pregnancy in multiple sclerosis. Repertoires were generated with immunoSEQ multiplex PCR, while TCRdb's copy carries only in-frame clones and drops some. This sample has around 69,000 clones, with approximately 91% found just once. The sample consisted of peripheral blood, taken in the third trimester of pregnancy. The gene calls are TRBV10-3 and TRBJ1-6; D remains ambiguous. The clonotype comes from a female donor with multiple sclerosis, enrolled in a pregnancy study. The CDR3 DNA reads as TGTGCCATCACCAGTAACGTTGATTCACCCCTCCACTTT. Translated, it gives CAITSNVDSPLHF.